This TCR beta chain came from a study of blood T cell repertoires in COVID-19. Clones were read by immunoSEQ multiplex PCR, and TCRdb kept only the in-frame ones, dropping some. The table lists hundreds of thousands of clones, over 80% of them singletons. The CDR3 consists of 21 residues. V lost 4 bases and J lost 0; bases outside the gene matches: 15. Germline CDR1 is LGHNA and CDR2 is YNFKEQ. V gene TRBV4-2 combines with J gene TRBJ1-6; 10 bases fit TRBD1. This TCR was sampled from a woman between 18 and 29 years old with acute or convalescent COVID-19. The sequenced sample was peripheral blood. The CDR3 region is CASSRRSGRDRGTSYNSPLHF. The CDR3 DNA reads TGTGCCAGCAGCCGGAGAAGCGGCCGGGACAGGGGCACCTCCTATAATTCACCCCTCCACTTT.